This entry lists 21 T cell receptor beta chains sequenced from one sample in a study of human T cells and chemical hapten exposure. TCRdb re-called the RACE reads with MiXCR, one entry per CDR3 protein. This table has about 70,000 distinct CDR3 sequences, 8.5% appearing once. Described time point: patch test 2, 6 weeks after DPC sensitization. As for treatment: therapeutic diphenylcyclopropenone sensitization with weekly scalp DPC. The starting material was whole blood, obtained in connection with sensitization to the hapten diphenylcyclopropenone (DPC). These receptors originate from a woman in her forties or fifties with alopecia areata. Some clones in this sample may be carry-over from other donors' samples.

The gene calls are TRBV28 and TRBJ2-1; 9 nucleotides match TRBD1. The ends lost 1 base at V and 4 bases at J; junction bases unmatched: 5. Germline CDR1 and CDR2: MDHEN and SYDVKM. This CDR3 is built from 16 residues. The CDR3 spells CASSLFRDRVYNEQFF. Here the CDR3 DNA reads TGTGCCAGCAGTTTATTTAGGGACAGGGTTTACAATGAGCAGTTCTTC. Combining the CDR3 with reference TRBV28 and TRBJ2-1 gives the whole variable domain DVKVTQSSRYLVKRTGEKVFLECVQDMDHENMFWYRQDPGLGLRLIYFSYDVKMKEKGDIPEGYSVSREKKERFSLILESASTNQTSMYLCASSLFRDRVYNEQFFGPGTRLTVL.

This clonotype was seen many times. The chain joins TRBV10-2 to TRBJ1-1; D not resolved. This CDR3 comprises 13 residues. The V and J ends lost 1 base and 7 bases respectively, with 10 bases between them. Germline loops: CDR1 WSHSY, CDR2 SAAADI. CDR3 protein: CASSEYRSLEAFF. The CDR3 DNA is TGCGCCAGCAGTGAGTATAGAAGTCTTGAAGCTTTCTTT.

The rearrangement uses TRBV2 and TRBJ1-2; a possible D gene is TRBD1 (5 bases). Germline CDR1 and CDR2: SNHLY and FYNNEI. The CDR3 extends over 12 amino acids. V was trimmed by 10 bases and J by 8 bases, leaving 17 bases between them. CDR3 sequence (DNA): TGTGCCACCAAGATCCAGGGCGGAGGCTACACCTTC. The encoded protein is CATKIQGGGYTF.

The V gene is TRBV28, the J gene TRBJ1-5; D uncertain. This CDR3 spans 15 amino acids. Trimming stripped 4 bases from V and 0 bases from J, with 10 bases between. Germline CDR1 reads MDHEN; CDR2 reads SYDVKM. The DNA of the CDR3 is TGTGCCAGCAGTTCATACGAGTATAGCAATCAGCCCCAGCATTTT. Translating gives CASSSYEYSNQPQHF.

The chain recombines TRBV4-2 with TRBJ2-3; TRBD1 matches 7 bases. The CDR3 runs 16 residues. The J segment lost 4 bases and the V segment lost 2 bases, leaving 9 bases of the junction unmatched. From germline, CDR1 is LGHNA and CDR2 YNFKEQ. The CDR3 loop is CASSQQTGRSADTQYF. CDR3 DNA sequence: TGTGCCAGCAGCCAACAGACAGGGCGTTCGGCAGATACGCAGTATTTT.

Only a few counts were recorded for this clonotype. J is TRBJ2-1 and V is TRBV30; a possible D gene is TRBD2 (6 bases). The CDR3 is 12 amino acids. Germline CDR1 GTSNPN, CDR2 SVGIG (reference sequence). V gave up 8 bases and J gave up 4 bases, with 12 bases separating them. CDR3 bases: TGTGCCAGGGGACTGCCATACAATGAGCAGTTCTTC. It codes for CARGLPYNEQFF.

In its sample, this clonotype was seen many times. V is TRBV5-1 and J is TRBJ1-4; D remains ambiguous. This CDR3 comprises 16 residues. Germline assignment: CDR1 SGHRS and CDR2 YFSETQ. V dropped 4 bases and J dropped 2 bases, with 15 bases sitting between them. The CDR3 nucleotides read TGCGCCAGCAGCGTGGGTCCATACGGGACTAATGAAAAACTGTTTTTT. Translation gives CASSVGPYGTNEKLFF.

The chain recombines TRBV6-1 with TRBJ2-7, with no clear D. The CDR3 is 13 residues long. The germline CDR1 and CDR2 sequences are MNHNS and SASEGT. V was trimmed by 2 bases and J by 5 bases, leaving 10 bases between them. Here the CDR3 DNA reads TGTGCCAGCAGTGAAAGGAGCCGGGACGAGCAGTACTTC. Its translation is CASSERSRDEQYF.

The chain carries TRBV19 and TRBJ1-5; D remains ambiguous. The germline V and J ends were trimmed by 4 bases and 2 bases, with 9 bases remaining between them. The CDR3 has 14 amino acids. Germline assignment: CDR1 LNHDA and CDR2 SQIVND (reference sequence). The CDR3 DNA sequence: TGTGCCAGTAGTACCAGTGTGGGCAATCAGCCCCAGCATTTT. This sequence encodes CASSTSVGNQPQHF.

This clonotype showed up many times. CDR3 residues: CASSLEPAGEQFF. The CDR3 bases are TGTGCCAGCAGCTTAGAGCCAGCAGGTGAGCAGTTCTTC. The chain links TRBV11-2 to TRBJ2-1, with D unclear. CDR1 and CDR2 (germline): SGHAT, FQNNGV. The CDR3 has 13 residues. V dropped 0 bases and J dropped 9 bases, with 9 bases sitting between them.

This clonotype was picked up a small number of times. V and J are TRBV20-1 and TRBJ2-4; the match to TRBD1 covers 7 bases. J gave up 6 bases and V 5 bases, and 13 bases lay outside the gene matches. From germline, CDR1 is DFQATT and CDR2 SNEGSKA (reference sequence). The CDR3 extends over 15 amino acids. The CDR3 DNA is TGCAGTGCTCCTAACCCACAGGGGTCCGGAAACATTCAGTACTTC. Translation: CSAPNPQGSGNIQYF.

The chain has TRBV18 and TRBJ1-2; D perhaps matches TRBD1 (5 bases). Germline values: CDR1 KGHSH, CDR2 LQKENI. The V gene lost 3 bases and the J gene lost 5 bases, with 10 bases spanning the gap. The CDR3 sequence is 13 residues long. The CDR3 reads CASSPGGPYGYTF. As DNA, the CDR3 is TGTGCCAGCTCACCGGGGGGACCATATGGCTACACCTTC.

The chain has TRBV29-1 and TRBJ2-1, with TRBD2 as a possible D gene (6 bases). This CDR3 spans 12 amino acids. V lost 4 bases and J 2 bases, leaving 6 bases between the germline ends. Germline V CDR1 and CDR2: SQVTM, ANQGSEA. In DNA form, the CDR3 reads TGCAGCGTTGGACTAGCCTACAATGAGCAGTTCTTC. It translates to CSVGLAYNEQFF.

This rearrangement joins TRBV28 to TRBJ2-4; D call uncertain. V was pared by 8 bases and J by 1 base, with 9 bases between. This CDR3 has 13 amino acids. Per the germline V gene, CDR1 is MDHEN and CDR2 is SYDVKM. Here the CDR3 DNA reads TGTGCCAGCTGTTCAACGGCCAAAAACATTCAGTACTTC. Translation: CASCSTAKNIQYF.

In its sample, this clonotype was seen a few times. The chain joins TRBV21-1 to TRBJ2-1; the listed D gene, TRBD1, was not tested against the DNA. TRBV21-1 is deemed a pseudogene. The CDR3 totals 17 residues. The CDR3 loop reads CASIDTCLRGQSDEQFF. The CDR3 DNA follows: TGTGCCAGCATCGATACTTGCCTTCGCGGACAGTCGGATGAGCAGTTCTTC.

The sample holds many counts of this clonotype. The chain carries TRBV9 and TRBJ2-7, with TRBD2 as a possible D gene (6 bases). V shed 3 bases and J shed 2 bases, with 12 bases lying between them. The CDR3 runs 14 residues. CDR1 SGDLS and CDR2 YYNGEE come from the germline V gene. CDR3: CASSEGTVPYEQYF. In DNA form, the CDR3 reads TGTGCCAGCAGCGAGGGGACTGTGCCCTACGAGCAGTACTTC.

This clonotype has only a few counts. The chain is built from TRBV5-6 and TRBJ2-7; the match to TRBD1 covers 7 bases. This CDR3 is 15 amino acids long. With 3 bases clipped from V and 2 bases from J, the junction kept 8 bases outside the gene matches. Germline CDR1 SGHDT, CDR2 YYEEEE. CDR3 nucleotides: TGTGCCAGCAGCTCGGCCCAGACAGGGCCCTACGAGCAGTACTTC. This sequence encodes CASSSAQTGPYEQYF.

This clonotype was found many times. For the CDR3, the DNA is TGCAGCGTTGCCGTGGGCGGAAGCTCCTACAATGAGCAGTTCTTC. Translating gives CSVAVGGSSYNEQFF. The genes are TRBV29-1 and TRBJ2-1, with D uncertain. Trimming left V 4 bases short and J 0 bases short, with 13 bases between. Germline lookup yields CDR1 SQVTM and CDR2 ANQGSEA. This CDR3 has 15 amino acids.

The rearrangement uses TRBV7-9 and TRBJ2-5; the D gene is possibly TRBD1 (6 bases). Germline V lookup: CDR1 SEHNR, CDR2 FQNEAQ (reference sequence). CDR3 length: 12 residues. V gave up 5 bases and J gave up 4 bases, with 8 bases separating them. CDR3 loop: CASSPGVETQYF. Written as DNA, the CDR3 is TGTGCCAGCAGCCCAGGGGTAGAGACCCAGTACTTC. Supplemented by reference TRBV7-9 and TRBJ2-5, the full variable domain reads DTGVSQNPRHKITKRGQNVTFRCDPISEHNRLYWYRQTLGQGPEFLTYFQNEAQLEKSRLLSDRFSAERPKGSFSTLEIQRTEQGDSAMYLCASSPGVETQYFGPGTRLLVL.

V and J are TRBV7-8 and TRBJ1-5; TRBD1 matches 8 bases. This CDR3 region has 14 residues. V trimming: 7 bases; J trimming: 3 bases; junction bases outside the gene matches: 5. The germline V gene encodes CDR1 SGHVS and CDR2 FQNEAQ. The CDR3 DNA follows: TGTGCCAGCACCCTGGGACAGGACAATCAGCCCCAGCATTTT. Protein: CASTLGQDNQPQHF.

The DNA for the CDR3 is TGTGCCAGCAGCGAAGGGCTACCCCGGGCGCTGTTTTTT. The encoded protein is CASSEGLPRALFF. V and J are TRBV7-2 and TRBJ2-2; D remains unclear. Trimming cost V 5 bases and J 13 bases, with 17 bases left between them. The CDR3 has 13 residues. Germline V gene sequence: CDR1 SGHTA, CDR2 FQGNSA.